These 18 T cell receptor beta chains came from one sample sequenced in a study of cytomegalovirus exposure and HLA in healthy donors. A multiplex PCR was run with 60 Vbeta primers and 13 Jbeta primers. The repertoire was sequenced with immunoSEQ multiplex PCR; TCRdb's copy has only in-frame clones and lacks some. Counted here are 150,000 to 200,000 clones, about three quarters occurring once; the ten biggest clones make up 6.3%. The sample consisted of PBMCs. These receptors came from a man between 40 and 49 years old in good health and CMV-seropositive.

This sequence joins TRBV5-5 and TRBJ1-2; tentative D call: TRBD1 (5 bases). CDR3 size: 16 residues. CDR1 is SGHKS and CDR2 is YYEKEE in the germline V gene (reference sequence). Trimming took 5 bases from V and 5 from J, leaving 22 bases between them. The DNA of the CDR3 is TGTGCCAGCAGTTTCTCCCGGGACTCGGGGGGATATGGCTACACCTTC. Its translation: CASSFSRDSGGYGYTF.

CDR3 residues: CASQLPAGGEYTEAFF. Written as DNA, the CDR3 is TGTGCCAGCCAATTGCCGGCGGGAGGGGAATACACTGAAGCTTTCTTT. The chain recombines TRBV11-3 with TRBJ1-1; D perhaps matches TRBD1 (5 bases). Trimming pared 8 bases from V and 3 bases from J, leaving 22 bases between. Germline V gene data show CDR1 as SGHNT and CDR2 as YENEEA. The CDR3 covers 16 residues.

The chain has TRBV11-3 and TRBJ2-7; TRBD2 matches 7 bases. With 5 bases clipped from V and 4 bases from J, the junction kept 14 bases outside the gene matches. Germline V CDR1 and CDR2: SGHNT, YENEEA. This CDR3 contains 16 residues. The CDR3 nucleotides read TGTGCCAGCAGCGGGGGTATTGGTGCGGGAGAATACGAGCAGTACTTC. It yields the protein CASSGGIGAGEYEQYF. Combining the CDR3 with reference TRBV11-3 and TRBJ2-7 gives the whole variable domain EAGVVQSPRYKIIEKKQPVAFWCNPISGHNTLYWYLQNLGQGPELLIRYENEEAVDDSQLPKDRFSAERLKGVDSTLKIQPAELGDSAVYLCASSGGIGAGEYEQYFGPGTRLTVT.

Comment on this clone: Other nucleotide sequences in the sample specify the same CDR3. V is TRBV9 and J is TRBJ2-1, with 8 bases identical to TRBD1. Germline lookup yields CDR1 SGDLS and CDR2 YYNGEE. The CDR3 covers 15 residues. V lost 0 bases, J lost 3 bases, and 2 bases stayed unmatched. The CDR3 DNA sequence: TGTGCCAGCAGCGTAGTAGGGACAGGCTACAATGAGCAGTTCTTC. Protein product: CASSVVGTGYNEQFF. Complete variable domain (other parts from reference TRBV9 and TRBJ2-1): DSGVTQTPKHLITATGQRVTLRCSPRSGDLSVYWYQQSLDQGLQFLIQYYNGEERAKGNILERFSAQQFPDLHSELNLSSLELGDSALYFCASSVVGTGYNEQFFGPGTRLTVL.

The chain recombines TRBV2 with TRBJ2-5; the D gene is possibly TRBD1 (5 bases). Trimming removed 6 bases at V and 5 bases at J, with 13 bases between. This CDR3 contains 13 residues. Germline CDR1 reads SNHLY; CDR2 reads FYNNEI. The CDR3 spells CASRFSGMETQYF. In DNA form, the CDR3 reads TGTGCCAGCAGGTTCTCAGGGATGGAGACCCAGTACTTC.

The gene calls are TRBV27 and TRBJ1-4; D remains unclear. Germline CDR1 and CDR2: MNHEY and SMNVEV (reference sequence). CDR3 length: 15 amino acids. V lost 5 bases and J 6 bases, leaving 16 bases between the germline ends. The CDR3 loop is CASSTGRGWDEKLFF. CDR3 nucleotide sequence: TGTGCCAGCAGTACCGGACGGGGTTGGGATGAAAAACTGTTTTTT.

V usage is TRBV28 and J usage is TRBJ1-3; a weak D match, TRBD1 (6 bases). Germline V lookup: CDR1 MDHEN, CDR2 SYDVKM. The CDR3 is 15 residues long. The ends were cut back, 1 base at V and 1 base at J, with 8 bases in the middle. The CDR3 nucleotides are TGTGCCAGCAGTTTATATACAGGGTCTGGAAACACCATATATTTT. Protein: CASSLYTGSGNTIYF. Together with reference TRBV28 and TRBJ1-3, the CDR3 gives the full variable domain: DVKVTQSSRYLVKRTGEKVFLECVQDMDHENMFWYRQDPGLGLRLIYFSYDVKMKEKGDIPEGYSVSREKKERFSLILESASTNQTSMYLCASSLYTGSGNTIYFGEGSWLTVV.

J is TRBJ2-1 and V is TRBV5-4; TRBD2 matches 7 bases. The CDR3 loop spans 15 amino acids. The germline gives CDR1 SGHNT, CDR2 YYREEE (reference sequence). The V and J ends lost 5 bases and 4 bases, in that order; junction bases with no gene match: 9. The chain's CDR3 is CASSLPGGGYNEQFF. CDR3 sequence (DNA): TGTGCCAGCAGTCTCCCCGGCGGGGGATACAATGAGCAGTTCTTC.

This clone was detected only a few times. V usage is TRBV7-2 and J usage is TRBJ2-2, with D maybe TRBD1 (6 bases). Trimming removed 10 bases from V and 0 bases from J, with 15 bases in between. The CDR3 totals 15 residues. Germline V CDR1 and CDR2: SGHTA, FQGNSA. The CDR3 bases are TGTGCCACAAAATGGGACATCACGAACACCGGGGAGCTGTTTTTT. Its protein is CATKWDITNTGELFF.

CDR3 loop: CAISESKGTGAYEQYF. CDR3 DNA sequence: TGTGCCATCAGTGAGTCGAAAGGGACAGGCGCCTACGAGCAGTACTTC. The chain carries TRBV10-3 and TRBJ2-7, with TRBD1 matching over 8 bases. Germline-derived CDR1 and CDR2 are ENHRY and SYGVKD. Trimming at V came to 0 bases and at J to 2 bases, leaving 6 bases not matched to a gene. The CDR3 contains 16 residues.

CDR3 sequence (DNA): TGTGCCAGCAGCAAGGGACAGGGTCTAGAAAAACTGTTTTTT. Protein: CASSKGQGLEKLFF. The gene calls are TRBV6-5 and TRBJ1-4; TRBD1 aligns across 9 bases. Germline V gene data show CDR1 as MNHEY and CDR2 as SVGAGI. The CDR3 is 14 amino acids. The ends lost 6 bases at V and 8 bases at J; junction bases unmatched: 7.

The chain combines TRBV14 with TRBJ2-7; 14 bases line up with TRBD2. The germline V gene has CDR1 SGHDN and CDR2 FVKESK. V gave up 3 bases and J gave up 2 bases; unmatched junction bases: 0. This CDR3 has 15 residues. The CDR3 region has the DNA TGTGCCAGCAGCCAGGGACTAGCGGGAGCCTACGAGCAGTACTTC. It codes for CASSQGLAGAYEQYF. Together with reference TRBV14 and TRBJ2-7, the CDR3 gives the full variable domain: EAGVTQFPSHSVIEKGQTVTLRCDPISGHDNLYWYRRVMGKEIKFLLHFVKESKQDESGMPNNRFLAERTGGTYSTLKVQPAELEDSGVYFCASSQGLAGAYEQYFGPGTRLTVT.

The chain is built from TRBV11-2 and TRBJ1-1; D remains ambiguous. V was shortened by 4 bases and J by 3 bases, with 9 bases between the two germline ends. Germline V gene lookup returns CDR1 SGHAT and CDR2 FQNNGV. The CDR3 runs 13 residues. The CDR3 protein is CASSWALDTEAFF. CDR3 bases: TGTGCCAGCAGCTGGGCGCTGGACACTGAAGCTTTCTTT.

The chain recombines TRBV28 with TRBJ1-2; TRBD1 aligns across 9 bases. From germline, CDR1 is MDHEN and CDR2 SYDVKM. This CDR3 contains 15 residues. Germline trimming cut 5 bases from V and 6 bases from J; bases unmatched to any gene: 10. The CDR3 nucleotides are TGTGCCAGCAGTCAAACAGGGGGCGCCGGGAATGGCTACACCTTC. Translated, it gives CASSQTGGAGNGYTF.

The V call is TRBV19, the J call TRBJ2-7, with D perhaps matching TRBD1 (6 bases). This CDR3 comprises 14 residues. Germline CDR1 and CDR2: LNHDA and SQIVND (reference sequence). V lost 5 bases and J 0 bases, leaving 11 bases between the germline ends. The DNA for the CDR3 is TGTGCCAGTAGTGACCGGGACATCTCCTACGAGCAGTACTTC. It yields the protein CASSDRDISYEQYF.

Only one count was recorded for this clone. The junction differs from germline at one of its ends, possibly a read error. The rearrangement uses TRBV19 and TRBJ2-6; a possible D gene is TRBD1 (5 bases). The length of the CDR3 is 15 residues. Per germline, CDR1 LNHDA and CDR2 SQIVND (reference sequence). For the CDR3, the DNA is TGTGCCAGTGCCATCGGGCTTTCTGGGGCCAACGGCCTGACTTTC. This codes for CASAIGLSGANGLTF.

This clone was observed once. The chain carries TRBV5-1 and TRBJ2-2; TRBD1 agrees at 9 bases. J lost 6 bases, V lost 4 bases, and 7 bases had no gene match. CDR3 size: 15 residues. The germline V gene has CDR1 SGHRS and CDR2 YFSETQ. The CDR3 spells CASSTTGGASGELFF. The CDR3, as DNA: TGCGCCAGCAGCACAACAGGGGGCGCCTCCGGGGAGCTGTTTTTT. Full variable domain (outside the CDR3, taken from reference TRBV5-1 and TRBJ2-2): KAGVTQTPRYLIKTRGQQVTLSCSPISGHRSVSWYQQTPGQGLQFLFEYFSETQRNKGNFPGRFSGRQFSNSRSEMNVSTLELGDSALYLCASSTTGGASGELFFGEGSRLTVL.

The genes are TRBV7-2 and TRBJ1-1, with D possibly being TRBD1 (5 bases). Germline CDR1 SGHTA, CDR2 FQGNSA. V was cut by 5 bases and J by 8 bases, with 12 bases left in between. The CDR3 contains 12 residues. The CDR3 here is CASSLPRGEAFF. In DNA form, the CDR3 reads TGTGCCAGCAGCCTTCCGCGGGGCGAAGCTTTCTTT. Combining the CDR3 with reference TRBV7-2 and TRBJ1-1 gives the whole variable domain GAGVSQSPSNKVTEKGKDVELRCDPISGHTALYWYRQSLGQGLEFLIYFQGNSAPDKSGLPSDRFSAERTGGSVSTLTIQRTQQEDSAVYLCASSLPRGEAFFGQGTRLTVV.